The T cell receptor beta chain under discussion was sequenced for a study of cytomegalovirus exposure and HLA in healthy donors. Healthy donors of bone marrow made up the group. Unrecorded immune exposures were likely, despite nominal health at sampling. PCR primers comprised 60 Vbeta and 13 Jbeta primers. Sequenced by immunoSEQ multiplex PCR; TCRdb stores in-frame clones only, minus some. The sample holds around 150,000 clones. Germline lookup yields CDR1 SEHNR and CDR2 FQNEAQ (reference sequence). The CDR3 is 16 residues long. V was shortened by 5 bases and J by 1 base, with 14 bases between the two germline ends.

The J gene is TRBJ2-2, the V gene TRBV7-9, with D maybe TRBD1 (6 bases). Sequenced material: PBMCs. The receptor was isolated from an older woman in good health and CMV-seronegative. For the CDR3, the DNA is TGTGCCAGCAGCCCACCGACAGGATTGAACACCGGGGAGCTGTTTTTT. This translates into CASSPPTGLNTGELFF.